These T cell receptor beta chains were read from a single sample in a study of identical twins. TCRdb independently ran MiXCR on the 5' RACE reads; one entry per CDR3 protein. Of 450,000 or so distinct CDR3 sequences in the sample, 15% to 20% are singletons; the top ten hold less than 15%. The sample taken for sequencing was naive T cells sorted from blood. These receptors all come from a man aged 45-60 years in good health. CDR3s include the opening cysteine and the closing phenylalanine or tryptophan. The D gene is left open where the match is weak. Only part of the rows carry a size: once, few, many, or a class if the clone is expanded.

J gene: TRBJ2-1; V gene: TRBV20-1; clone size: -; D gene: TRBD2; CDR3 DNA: TGCAGTGCCCAATTAGCGGGAGGTTACAATGAGCAGTTCTTC; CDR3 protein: CSAQLAGGYNEQFF
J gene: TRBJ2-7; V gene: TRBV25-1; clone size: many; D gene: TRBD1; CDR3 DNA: TGTGCCAGCAGTGACCACTCCGGGACAGACCTCTACGAGCAGTACTTC; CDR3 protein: CASSDHSGTDLYEQYF
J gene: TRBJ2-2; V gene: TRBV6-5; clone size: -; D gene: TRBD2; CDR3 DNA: TGTGCCAGCAGTTGGGGACTAGCGGGGCCCACTAACACCGGGGAGCTGTTTTTT; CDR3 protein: CASSWGLAGPTNTGELFF
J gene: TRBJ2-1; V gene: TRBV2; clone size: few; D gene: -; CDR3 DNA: TGTGCCAGCAGCGGGAGTGAGTCCTACAATGAGCAGTTCTTC; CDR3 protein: CASSGSESYNEQFF
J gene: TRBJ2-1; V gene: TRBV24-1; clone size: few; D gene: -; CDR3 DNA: TGTGCCACCAGTGCTTGGGGCTACAATGAGCAGTTCTTC; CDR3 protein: CATSAWGYNEQFF
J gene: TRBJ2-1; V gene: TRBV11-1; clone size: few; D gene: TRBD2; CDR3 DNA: TGTGCCAGCAGCCCAAGGGGCCGACTAGCGGGAGTAACCGATGAGCAGTTCTTC; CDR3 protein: CASSPRGRLAGVTDEQFF
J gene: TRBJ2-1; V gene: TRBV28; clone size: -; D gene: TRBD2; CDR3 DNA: TGTGCCAGCAGTTTGGTCCGGGAGGGCCTCGACAATGAGCAGTTCTTC; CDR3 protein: CASSLVREGLDNEQFF
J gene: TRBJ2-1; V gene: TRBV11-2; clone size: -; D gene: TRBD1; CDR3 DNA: TGTGCCAGCAGCTTAGCACAGGGGGCCTACAATGAGCAGTTCTTC; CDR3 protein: CASSLAQGAYNEQFF
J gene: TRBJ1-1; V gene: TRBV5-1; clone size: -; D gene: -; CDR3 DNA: TGCGCCAGCAGCTTGGAACAGGGAGGAGCTTTCTTT; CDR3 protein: CASSLEQGGAFF
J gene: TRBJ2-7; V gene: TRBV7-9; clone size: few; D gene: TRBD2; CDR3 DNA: TGTGCCAGCAGCGGACCGGGACTAGCGGGACTAAAGTACGAGCAGTACTTC; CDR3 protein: CASSGPGLAGLKYEQYF
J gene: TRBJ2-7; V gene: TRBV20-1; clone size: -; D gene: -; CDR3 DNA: TGCAGTGCTAGAGAGGTCGGCCGCGACGGCGAGCAGTACTTC; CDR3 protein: CSAREVGRDGEQYF
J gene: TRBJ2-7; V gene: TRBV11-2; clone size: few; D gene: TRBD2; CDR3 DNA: TGTGCCAGCAGCCTTCTAAAGTTGGGGTTGGCTAGCGGGAGGTACTCCTACGAGCAGTACTTC; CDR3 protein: CASSLLKLGLASGRYSYEQYF
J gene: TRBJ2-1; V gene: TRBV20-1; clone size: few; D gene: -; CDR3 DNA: TGCAGTGCTAGAGAGCACCAGGGACTGTACAATGAGCAGTTCTTC; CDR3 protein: CSAREHQGLYNEQFF
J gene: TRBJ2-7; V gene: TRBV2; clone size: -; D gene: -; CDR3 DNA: TGTGCCAGCAGGAGGACCGTCCTATCCTACGAGCAGTACTTC; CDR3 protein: CASRRTVLSYEQYF
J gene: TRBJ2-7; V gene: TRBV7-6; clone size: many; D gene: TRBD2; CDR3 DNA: TGTGCCAGCAGCTTAGCTGGAGCGGGGGCTTCCTACGAGCAGTACTTC; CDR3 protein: CASSLAGAGASYEQYF
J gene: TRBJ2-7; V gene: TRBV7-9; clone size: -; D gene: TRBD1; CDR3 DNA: TGTGCCAGCAGCTTAGTCCGGTGGGACAGCTTCTCCTACGAGCAGTACTTC; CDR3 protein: CASSLVRWDSFSYEQYF
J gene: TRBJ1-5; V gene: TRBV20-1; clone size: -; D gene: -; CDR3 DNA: TGCAGTGCTAAAGTGGGGGGGATCTTGGGCAATCAGCCCCAGCATTTT; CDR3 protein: CSAKVGGILGNQPQHF
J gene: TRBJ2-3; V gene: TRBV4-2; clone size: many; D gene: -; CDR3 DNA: TGTGCCAGCAGCCAAGATAGGTCGAGCGCTGGCACAGATACGCAGTATTTT; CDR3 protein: CASSQDRSSAGTDTQYF
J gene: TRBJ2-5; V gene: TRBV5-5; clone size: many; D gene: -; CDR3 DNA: TGTGCCAGCAGCAGGGGACCTAGGGAAGAGACCCAGTACTTC; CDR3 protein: CASSRGPREETQYF
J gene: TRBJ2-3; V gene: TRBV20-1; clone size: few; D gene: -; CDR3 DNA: TGCAGTGCTAGAGCCCTCACTAGCACAGATACGCAGTATTTT; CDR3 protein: CSARALTSTDTQYF
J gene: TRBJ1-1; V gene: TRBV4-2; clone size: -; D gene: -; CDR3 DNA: TGTGCCAGCAGCCAAGGTTTCTCCAGGGCCACTGAAGCTTTCTTT; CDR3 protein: CASSQGFSRATEAFF
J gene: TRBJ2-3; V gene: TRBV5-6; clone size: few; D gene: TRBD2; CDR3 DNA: TGTGCCAGCAGCTCCCCCTTTGTAGCGGGGTCCACAGATACGCAGTATTTT; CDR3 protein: CASSSPFVAGSTDTQYF